This T cell receptor beta chain was retrieved from a study of blood T cell repertoires in COVID-19. Study background: From the United States, Italy and Spain came samples of acute and convalescent COVID-19.

The CDR3 runs 15 residues. Germline loops: CDR1 MDHEN, CDR2 SYDVKM. Trimming at V came to 6 bases and at J to 1 base, leaving 6 bases not matched to a gene. The table came from immunoSEQ multiplex PCR; TCRdb's copy has only in-frame clones and leaves some out. The data show about 490,000 clones, with 75% to 90% seen just once and roughly 3.1% held by the top ten. The sequence came from a human donor in a cohort sampled during active COVID-19. This chain joins TRBV28 and TRBJ1-1; 9 bases are a match to TRBD1. Sequenced: peripheral blood. CDR3 DNA sequence: TGTGCCAGCAGCCCCGGGACAGGGTCGAACACTGAAGCTTTCTTT. It translates to CASSPGTGSNTEAFF. Variable domain in full (rest from reference TRBV28 and TRBJ1-1): DVKVTQSSRYLVKRTGEKVFLECVQDMDHENMFWYRQDPGLGLRLIYFSYDVKMKEKGDIPEGYSVSREKKERFSLILESASTNQTSMYLCASSPGTGSNTEAFFGQGTRLTVV.